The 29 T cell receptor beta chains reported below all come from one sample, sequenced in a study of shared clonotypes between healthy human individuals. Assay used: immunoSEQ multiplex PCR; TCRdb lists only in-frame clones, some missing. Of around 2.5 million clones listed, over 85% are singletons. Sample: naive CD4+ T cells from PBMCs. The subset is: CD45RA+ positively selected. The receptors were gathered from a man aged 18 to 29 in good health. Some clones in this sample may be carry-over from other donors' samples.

In DNA form, the CDR3 reads TGTGCCAGCAGCCGGACAGAAAACACCGGGGAGCTGTTTTTT. It codes for CASSRTENTGELFF. The chain carries TRBV7-3 and TRBJ2-2; tentatively, D is TRBD1 (6 bases). The germline V gene has CDR1 SGHTA and CDR2 FQGTGA. V shed 5 bases and J shed 2 bases, with 9 bases lying between them. The CDR3 extends over 14 amino acids. The whole variable domain, filled in from reference TRBV7-3 and TRBJ2-2, reads GAGVSQTPSNKVTEKGKYVELRCDPISGHTALYWYRQSLGQGPEFLIYFQGTGAADDSGLPNDRFFAVRPEGSVSTLKIQRTERGDSAVYLCASSRTENTGELFFGEGSRLTVL.

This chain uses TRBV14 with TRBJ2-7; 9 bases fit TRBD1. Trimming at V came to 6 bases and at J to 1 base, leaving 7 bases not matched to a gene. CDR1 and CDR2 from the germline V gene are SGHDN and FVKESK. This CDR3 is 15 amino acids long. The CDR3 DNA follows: TGTGCCAGCAGTCGACAGGGGGGGAATTCCTACGAGCAGTACTTC. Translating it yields CASSRQGGNSYEQYF.

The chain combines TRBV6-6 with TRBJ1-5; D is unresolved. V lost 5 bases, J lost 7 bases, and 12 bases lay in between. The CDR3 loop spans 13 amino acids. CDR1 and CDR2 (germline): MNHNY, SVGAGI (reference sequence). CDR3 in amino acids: CASSTSPRQPQHF. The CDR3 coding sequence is TGTGCCAGCAGTACCTCCCCCCGACAGCCCCAGCATTTT.

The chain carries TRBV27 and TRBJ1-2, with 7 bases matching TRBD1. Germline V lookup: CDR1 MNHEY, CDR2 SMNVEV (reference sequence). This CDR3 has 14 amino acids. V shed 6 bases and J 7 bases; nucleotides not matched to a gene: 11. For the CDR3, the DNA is TGTGCCAGCAGGCCCCTAGGGGGCGAGGTTGGCTACACCTTC. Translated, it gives CASRPLGGEVGYTF.

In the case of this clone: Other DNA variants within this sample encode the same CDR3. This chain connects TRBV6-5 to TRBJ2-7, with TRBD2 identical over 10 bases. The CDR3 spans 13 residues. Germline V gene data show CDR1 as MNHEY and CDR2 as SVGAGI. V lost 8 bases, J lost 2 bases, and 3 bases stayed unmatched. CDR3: CASRTSGTYEQYF. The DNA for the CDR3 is TGTGCCAGCCGGACTAGCGGCACCTACGAGCAGTACTTC.

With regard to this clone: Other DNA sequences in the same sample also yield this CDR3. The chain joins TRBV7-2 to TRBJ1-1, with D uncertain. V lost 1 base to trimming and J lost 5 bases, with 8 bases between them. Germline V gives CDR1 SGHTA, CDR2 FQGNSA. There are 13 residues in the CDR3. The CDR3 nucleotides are TGTGCCAGCAGCTTAGGGCCGAGGACTGAAGCTTTCTTT. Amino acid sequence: CASSLGPRTEAFF.

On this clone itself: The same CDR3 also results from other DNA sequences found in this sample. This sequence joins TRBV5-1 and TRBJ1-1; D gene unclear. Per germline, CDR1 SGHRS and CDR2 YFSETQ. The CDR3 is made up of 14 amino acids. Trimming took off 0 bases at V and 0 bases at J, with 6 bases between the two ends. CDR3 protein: CASSLEPMNTEAFF. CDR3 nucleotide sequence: TGCGCCAGCAGCTTGGAGCCCATGAACACTGAAGCTTTCTTT. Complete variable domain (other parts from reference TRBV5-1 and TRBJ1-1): KAGVTQTPRYLIKTRGQQVTLSCSPISGHRSVSWYQQTPGQGLQFLFEYFSETQRNKGNFPGRFSGRQFSNSRSEMNVSTLELGDSALYLCASSLEPMNTEAFFGQGTRLTVV.

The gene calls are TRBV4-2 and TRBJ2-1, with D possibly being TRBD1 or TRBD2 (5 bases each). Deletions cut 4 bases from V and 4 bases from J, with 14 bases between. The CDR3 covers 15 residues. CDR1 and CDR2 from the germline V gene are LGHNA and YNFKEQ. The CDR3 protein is CASSPGTVTYNEQFF. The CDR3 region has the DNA TGTGCCAGCAGCCCTGGGACCGTCACTTACAATGAGCAGTTCTTC.

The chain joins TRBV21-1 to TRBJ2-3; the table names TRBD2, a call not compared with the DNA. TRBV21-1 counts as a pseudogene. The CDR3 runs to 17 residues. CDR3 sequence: CASTLPRTSGRGDTQYF. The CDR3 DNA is TGTGCCAGCACCCTCCCCCGGACTAGCGGGAGGGGAGATACGCAGTATTTT.

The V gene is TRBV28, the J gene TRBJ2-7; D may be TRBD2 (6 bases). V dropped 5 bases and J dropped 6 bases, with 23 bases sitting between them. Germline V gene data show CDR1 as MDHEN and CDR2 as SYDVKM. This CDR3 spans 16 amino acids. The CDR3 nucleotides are TGTGCCAGCAGTACACGCCCGGGGGTTGGAGGGACCGAGCAGTACTTC. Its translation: CASSTRPGVGGTEQYF.

In nucleotides, the CDR3 is TGTGCCAGCAGTTTATCCGGGACAGTAAACACCGGGGAGCTGTTTTTT. Protein: CASSLSGTVNTGELFF. This rearrangement joins TRBV27 to TRBJ2-2; 7 bases align to TRBD1. The V gene's germline CDR1 is MNHEY and CDR2 SMNVEV (reference sequence). The CDR3 has 16 residues. J gave up 2 bases and V 0 bases, and 3 bases lay outside the gene matches.

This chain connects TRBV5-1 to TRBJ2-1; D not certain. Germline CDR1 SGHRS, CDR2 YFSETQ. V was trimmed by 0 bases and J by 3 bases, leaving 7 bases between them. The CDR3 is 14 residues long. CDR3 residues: CASSLDRRYNEQFF. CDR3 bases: TGCGCCAGCAGCTTGGATCGCCGCTACAATGAGCAGTTCTTC.

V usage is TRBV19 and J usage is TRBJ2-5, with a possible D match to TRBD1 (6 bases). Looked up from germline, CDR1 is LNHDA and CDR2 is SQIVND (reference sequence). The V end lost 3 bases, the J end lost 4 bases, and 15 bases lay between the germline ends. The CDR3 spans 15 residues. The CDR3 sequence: CASSMIRRGGETQYF. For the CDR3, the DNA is TGTGCCAGTAGTATGATACGGCGAGGGGGAGAGACCCAGTACTTC.

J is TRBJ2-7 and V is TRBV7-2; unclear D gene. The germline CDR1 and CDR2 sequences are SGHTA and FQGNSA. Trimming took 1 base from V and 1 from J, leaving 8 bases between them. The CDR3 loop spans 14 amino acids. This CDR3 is CASSLVAVSYEQYF. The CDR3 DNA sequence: TGTGCCAGCAGCTTAGTAGCAGTTTCCTACGAGCAGTACTTC.

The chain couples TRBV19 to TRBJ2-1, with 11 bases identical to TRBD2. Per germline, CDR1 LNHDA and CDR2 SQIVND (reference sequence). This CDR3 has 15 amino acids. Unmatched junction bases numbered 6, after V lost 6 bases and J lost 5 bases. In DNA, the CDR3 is TGTGCCAGTAGCGCTGGGACTAGCGGAAACAATGAGCAGTTCTTC. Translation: CASSAGTSGNNEQFF.

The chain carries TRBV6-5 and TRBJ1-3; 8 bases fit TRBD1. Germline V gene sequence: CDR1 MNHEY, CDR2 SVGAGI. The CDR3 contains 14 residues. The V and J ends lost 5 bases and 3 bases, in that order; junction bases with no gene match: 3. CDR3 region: CASSTTGDGNTIYF. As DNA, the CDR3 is TGTGCCAGCAGTACGACAGGGGATGGAAACACCATATATTTT.

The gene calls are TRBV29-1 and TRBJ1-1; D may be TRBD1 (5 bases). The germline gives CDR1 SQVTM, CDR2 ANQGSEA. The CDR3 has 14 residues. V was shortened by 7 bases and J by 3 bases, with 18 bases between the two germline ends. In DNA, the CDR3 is TGCAGCGCCCAGCGTATAGGAGGGGACACTGAAGCTTTCTTT. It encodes CSAQRIGGDTEAFF.

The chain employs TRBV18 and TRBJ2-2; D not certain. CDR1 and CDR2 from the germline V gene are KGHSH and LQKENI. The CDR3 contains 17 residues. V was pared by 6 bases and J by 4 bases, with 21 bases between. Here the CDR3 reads CASSPPSVRSLTGELFF. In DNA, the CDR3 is TGTGCCAGCTCCCCCCCTTCGGTTAGAAGTCTCACCGGGGAGCTGTTTTTT.

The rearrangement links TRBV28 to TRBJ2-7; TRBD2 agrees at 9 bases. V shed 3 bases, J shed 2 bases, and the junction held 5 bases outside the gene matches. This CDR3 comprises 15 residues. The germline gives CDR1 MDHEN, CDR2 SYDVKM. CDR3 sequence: CASSLGSSGTYEQYF. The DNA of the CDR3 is TGTGCCAGCAGTTTGGGCTCTAGCGGGACCTACGAGCAGTACTTC.

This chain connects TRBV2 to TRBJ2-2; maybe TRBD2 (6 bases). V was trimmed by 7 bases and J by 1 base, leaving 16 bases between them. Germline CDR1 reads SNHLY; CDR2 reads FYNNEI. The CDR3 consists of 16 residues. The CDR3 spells CASTLMRAGNTGELFF. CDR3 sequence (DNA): TGTGCCAGCACCCTTATGAGAGCGGGGAACACCGGGGAGCTGTTTTTT.

The CDR3, as DNA: TGCGCCAGCAGCTCAATAGCGGGCCGGAACGGGGAGCTGTTTTTT. Amino acids: CASSSIAGRNGELFF. The rearrangement joins TRBV5-1 to TRBJ2-2, with 7 bases matching TRBD2. Trimming cost V 3 bases and J 7 bases; bases outside gene matches: 9. CDR1 and CDR2 (germline): SGHRS, YFSETQ. The CDR3 consists of 15 residues.

In DNA, the CDR3 is TGTGCCAGCAGATTCTCCCGTTACGGAAACACCATATATTTT. Protein sequence: CASRFSRYGNTIYF. The chain uses TRBV28 and TRBJ1-3; D gene unclear. The CDR3 has 14 amino acids. Deletions cut 6 bases from V and 4 bases from J, with 13 bases between. Germline-derived CDR1 and CDR2 are MDHEN and SYDVKM.

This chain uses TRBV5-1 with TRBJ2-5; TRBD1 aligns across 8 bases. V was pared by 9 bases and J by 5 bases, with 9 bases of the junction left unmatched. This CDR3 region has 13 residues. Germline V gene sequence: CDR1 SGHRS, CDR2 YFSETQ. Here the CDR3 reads CATRTGSVETQYF. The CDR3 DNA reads TGCGCCACCAGGACAGGGAGCGTGGAGACCCAGTACTTC.

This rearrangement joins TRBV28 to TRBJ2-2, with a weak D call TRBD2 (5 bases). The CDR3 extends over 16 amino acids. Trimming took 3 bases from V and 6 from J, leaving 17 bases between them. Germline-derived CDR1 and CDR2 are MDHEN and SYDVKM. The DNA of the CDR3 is TGTGCCAGCAGTTTTTTAGTGAGGGCTTCGGCCGGGGAGCTGTTTTTT. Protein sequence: CASSFLVRASAGELFF.

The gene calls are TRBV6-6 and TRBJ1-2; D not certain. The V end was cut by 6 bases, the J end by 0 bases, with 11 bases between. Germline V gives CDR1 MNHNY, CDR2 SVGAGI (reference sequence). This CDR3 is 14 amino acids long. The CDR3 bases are TGTGCCAGCAGCTCTCAAGGAGCTAACTATGGCTACACCTTC. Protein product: CASSSQGANYGYTF.

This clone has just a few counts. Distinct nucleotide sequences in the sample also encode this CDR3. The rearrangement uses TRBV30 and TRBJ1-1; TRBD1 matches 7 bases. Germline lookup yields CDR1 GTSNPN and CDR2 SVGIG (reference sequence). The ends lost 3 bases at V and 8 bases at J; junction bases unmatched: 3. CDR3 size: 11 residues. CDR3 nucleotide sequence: TGTGCCTGGAGAGAGACAGGGGAAGCTTTCTTT. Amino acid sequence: CAWRETGEAFF.

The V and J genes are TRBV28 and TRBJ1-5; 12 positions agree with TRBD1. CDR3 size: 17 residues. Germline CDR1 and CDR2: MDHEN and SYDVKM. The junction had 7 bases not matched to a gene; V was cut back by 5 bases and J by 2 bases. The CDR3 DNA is TGTGCCAGCAGTCCCGGGACAGGGGGCAGAGGCAATCAGCCCCAGCATTTT. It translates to CASSPGTGGRGNQPQHF.

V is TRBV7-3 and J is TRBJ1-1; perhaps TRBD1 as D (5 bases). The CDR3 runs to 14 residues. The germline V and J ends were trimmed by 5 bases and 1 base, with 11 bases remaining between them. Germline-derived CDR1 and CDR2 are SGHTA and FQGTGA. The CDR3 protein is CASSTSTENTEAFF. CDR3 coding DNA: TGTGCCAGCAGCACTTCGACAGAGAACACTGAAGCTTTCTTT.

CDR3 sequence (DNA): TGCGCCAGCAGCCCGAGGTTCGGCTCTGGAAACACCATATATTTT. Translating it yields CASSPRFGSGNTIYF. The gene calls are TRBV4-1 and TRBJ1-3; no definite D call. This CDR3 has 15 residues. V was trimmed by 4 bases and J by 0 bases, leaving 10 bases between them. CDR1 is MGHRA, CDR2 YSYEKL, per germline.